Presented here are 30 T cell receptor beta chains from one specimen sequenced in a study of PD-1 blockade in classical Hodgkin lymphoma. After autologous stem cell transplantation all patients relapsed, and prior brentuximab vedotin exposure differed between cohorts. Using immunoSEQ multiplex PCR, the repertoire was profiled, and TCRdb retains in-frame clones only, with some absent. Of 70,000 to 80,000 clones listed, about 92% are singletons. The sample here was peripheral blood mononuclear cells (PBMCs), taken at baseline. These receptors all stem from a human donor with classical Hodgkin lymphoma.

This chain uses TRBV13 with TRBJ2-7; D is possibly TRBD1 (6 bases). V lost 5 bases and J lost 2, with 13 bases in between. Germline CDR1 and CDR2: PRHDT and FYEKMQ (reference sequence). The CDR3 runs to 14 residues. The CDR3 sequence is CASSRRTAPYEQYF. The CDR3 region has the DNA TGTGCCAGCAGCCGACGGACAGCCCCCTACGAGCAGTACTTC.

In this sample, this clone turned up a few times. This sequence joins TRBV28 and TRBJ2-7, with D perhaps TRBD1 (5 bases). Germline CDR1 and CDR2: MDHEN and SYDVKM. V was cut by 10 bases and J by 3 bases, with 7 bases left in between. The CDR3 has 10 amino acids. The CDR3 here is CAIQGYEQYF. The CDR3 DNA reads as TGTGCCATCCAGGGCTACGAGCAGTACTTC.

The chain joins TRBV30 to TRBJ2-3; 12 bases are a match to TRBD2. The CDR3 is 14 amino acids. V shed 8 bases and J 2 bases; nucleotides not matched to a gene: 5. From germline, CDR1 is GTSNPN and CDR2 SVGIG (reference sequence). CDR3 sequence: CAPRTSGITDTQYF. The CDR3 region has the DNA TGTGCCCCCCGGACTAGCGGGATCACAGATACGCAGTATTTT.

Only one count was recorded for this clone. V and J are TRBV27 and TRBJ2-1; D ambiguous. The CDR3 has 13 residues. Trimming took off 0 bases at V and 5 bases at J, with 5 bases between the two ends. CDR1 is MNHEY, CDR2 SMNVEV, per germline (reference sequence). CDR3 sequence reads: CASSLSRNNEQFF. The CDR3 coding sequence is TGTGCCAGCAGTTTATCCAGAAACAATGAGCAGTTCTTC.

This clone came up once. The J gene is TRBJ2-3, the V gene TRBV7-6; D may be TRBD1 (6 bases). The CDR3 has 14 amino acids. The germline V and J ends were trimmed by 6 bases and 2 bases, with 12 bases remaining between them. Germline assignment: CDR1 SGHVS and CDR2 FNYEAQ. This chain's CDR3 is CASRAGVNTDTQYF. The CDR3 DNA reads as TGTGCCAGCAGAGCAGGGGTAAACACAGATACGCAGTATTTT.

This rearrangement joins TRBV7-9 to TRBJ2-1, with D hard to call. The CDR3 has 16 residues. Between the trimmed V and J ends, which lost 3 bases and 2 bases, there was a span of 14 bases. Per the germline V gene, CDR1 is SEHNR and CDR2 is FQNEAQ (reference sequence). CDR3: CASSLLVALTYNEQFF. The CDR3 DNA reads as TGTGCCAGCAGCTTGCTGGTAGCTCTAACCTACAATGAGCAGTTCTTC.

This chain uses TRBV7-8 with TRBJ2-1; 7 nucleotides align to TRBD1. V shed 0 bases, J shed 5 bases, and the junction held 7 bases outside the gene matches. CDR1 and CDR2 from the germline V gene are SGHVS and FQNEAQ. The CDR3 totals 16 residues. CDR3 residues: CASSLAGFQGDNEQFF. For the CDR3, the DNA is TGTGCCAGCAGCTTAGCGGGTTTCCAGGGGGACAATGAGCAGTTCTTC.

The V gene is TRBV5-1, the J gene TRBJ2-3, with 8 bases matching TRBD2. This CDR3 has 15 residues. The V and J ends lost 3 bases and 5 bases, in that order; junction bases with no gene match: 8. In germline, CDR1 is SGHRS, CDR2 YFSETQ. In nucleotides, the CDR3 is TGCGCCAGCAGCTCTCTAGCGGGCACGCAAGATACGCAGTATTTT. The encoded protein is CASSSLAGTQDTQYF.

The genes are TRBV6-1 and TRBJ1-2; D is ambiguous. CDR1 is MNHNS, CDR2 SASEGT, per germline. V was clipped by 8 bases and J by 2 bases, with 18 bases between them. CDR3 length: 15 residues. In nucleotides, the CDR3 is TGTGCCAGCCGACCCTCAAGTCCCCTAAACTATGGCTACACCTTC. This codes for CASRPSSPLNYGYTF.

The V gene is TRBV9, the J gene TRBJ2-3; D gene ambiguous. Germline CDR1 reads SGDLS; CDR2 reads YYNGEE. Trimming pared 0 bases from V and 4 bases from J, leaving 3 bases between. The CDR3 covers 12 residues. The CDR3 sequence: CASSVDSDTQYF. The CDR3 coding sequence is TGTGCCAGCAGCGTAGACTCAGATACGCAGTATTTT.

The chain is built from TRBV30 and TRBJ1-6, with 7 bases aligning to TRBD1. The germline CDR1 and CDR2 sequences are GTSNPN and SVGIG (reference sequence). The junction had 11 bases not matched to a gene; V was cut back by 0 bases and J by 6 bases. This CDR3 contains 17 residues. DNA for the CDR3: TGTGCCTGGAGTGTGAGAAGTGTCAGGGGGTCTAATTCACCCCTCCACTTT. The encoded protein is CAWSVRSVRGSNSPLHF.

The rearrangement joins TRBV25-1 to TRBJ2-2; TRBD1 matches at 9 bases. The V gene end was trimmed by 5 bases and the J gene end by 6 bases; junction bases not matched to a gene: 7. The CDR3 runs 15 residues. Germline-derived CDR1 and CDR2 are MGHDK and SYGVNS. The CDR3 nucleotides are TGTGCCAGCAGTTGGGACAGGGCGTTCCCCGGGGAGCTGTTTTTT. This encodes CASSWDRAFPGELFF.

The chain carries TRBV11-2 and TRBJ1-2; 7 bases are a match to TRBD1. Trimming took 5 bases from V and 0 from J; bases not matched to a gene: 12. Germline V gene lookup returns CDR1 SGHAT and CDR2 FQNNGV. The CDR3 has 17 amino acids. The CDR3 reads CASSPTPDRRANYGYTF. CDR3 coding DNA: TGTGCCAGCAGCCCAACCCCGGACAGGCGGGCTAACTATGGCTACACCTTC.

The V and J genes are TRBV30 and TRBJ2-5; 10 nucleotides align to TRBD2. Germline CDR1 GTSNPN, CDR2 SVGIG (reference sequence). There are 16 residues in the CDR3. With 2 bases clipped from V and 0 bases from J, the junction kept 6 bases outside the gene matches. The CDR3 is CAWSSLAGEYQETQYF. The CDR3 DNA reads as TGTGCCTGGAGTTCCCTAGCGGGAGAGTACCAAGAGACCCAGTACTTC. The full variable domain, its missing parts supplied by reference TRBV30 and TRBJ2-5, is SQTIHQWPATLVQPVGSPLSLECTVEGTSNPNLYWYRQAAGRGLQLLFYSVGIGQISSEVPQNLSASRPQDRQFILSSKKLLLSDSGFYLCAWSSLAGEYQETQYFGPGTRLLVL.

The rearrangement uses TRBV30 and TRBJ1-2, with D possibly being TRBD1 (6 bases). The germline gives CDR1 GTSNPN, CDR2 SVGIG (reference sequence). V shed 3 bases and J shed 4 bases, with 18 bases lying between them. The CDR3 is 15 amino acids. The chain's CDR3 is CAWRGLDRRVYGYTF. CDR3 in DNA: TGTGCCTGGAGGGGCCTAGACAGGCGGGTCTATGGCTACACCTTC.

The chain employs TRBV4-2 and TRBJ2-7; the match to TRBD2 covers 11 bases. The CDR3 has 15 residues. Germline trimming cut 1 base from V and 5 bases from J; bases unmatched to any gene: 4. Germline V lookup: CDR1 LGHNA, CDR2 YNFKEQ. As DNA, the CDR3 is TGTGCCAGCAGCCAAGGAGTTAGCGGGGGGGACGAGCAGTACTTC. Translated, it gives CASSQGVSGGDEQYF.

This clone occurred once. This rearrangement joins TRBV6-6 to TRBJ2-7; D unresolved. The CDR3 has 11 residues. V lost 4 bases and J 4 bases, leaving 5 bases between the germline ends. Germline CDR1 MNHNY, CDR2 SVGAGI (reference sequence). CDR3 amino acids: CASSWAYEQYF. Written as DNA, the CDR3 is TGTGCCAGCAGTTGGGCTTACGAGCAGTACTTC.

J is TRBJ1-1 and V is TRBV4-2; D gene ambiguous. Trimming pared 0 bases from V and 1 base from J, leaving 12 bases between. The germline gives CDR1 LGHNA, CDR2 YNFKEQ. The CDR3 is 16 residues long. The CDR3 loop is CASSQDLSRENTEAFF. The CDR3 nucleotides are TGTGCCAGCAGCCAAGATTTGTCCCGGGAGAACACTGAAGCTTTCTTT.

This CDR3 is CASSLTGPPDYEQYF. The CDR3 DNA sequence: TGTGCCAGCAGTTTAACGGGGCCCCCGGACTACGAGCAGTACTTC. The gene calls are TRBV27 and TRBJ2-7; the D call may be TRBD1 or TRBD2 (5 bases each). Trimming pared 2 bases from V and 3 bases from J, leaving 14 bases between. Germline CDR1 MNHEY, CDR2 SMNVEV (reference sequence). The CDR3 runs to 15 residues.

This chain uses TRBV5-1 with TRBJ1-1; D perhaps matches TRBD1 (5 bases). The V gene lost 3 bases and the J gene lost 1 base, with 19 bases spanning the gap. Per the germline V gene, CDR1 is SGHRS and CDR2 is YFSETQ. The CDR3 has 17 residues. The CDR3: CASSYPRDGYANTEAFF. The CDR3 DNA follows: TGCGCCAGCAGCTACCCCCGGGACGGCTATGCGAACACTGAAGCTTTCTTT.

As DNA, the CDR3 is TGTGCCAGCAGCTTAAACCAGGGGGCTGACACCGGGGAGCTGTTTTTT. The encoded protein is CASSLNQGADTGELFF. The chain links TRBV7-3 to TRBJ2-2; 8 bases map to TRBD1. Germline V gives CDR1 SGHTA, CDR2 FQGTGA. This CDR3 contains 16 residues. Trimming took 1 base from V and 3 from J; bases not matched to a gene: 4.

The chain has TRBV21-1 and TRBJ2-5. TRBV21-1 is an annotated pseudogene. The CDR3 contains 14 residues. CDR3 protein: CASSEVLGLGTQYF. The DNA for the CDR3 is TGTGCCAGCAGCGAAGTGCTAGGGCTTGGGACCCAGTACTTC.

V gene TRBV28 combines with J gene TRBJ2-3, with 15 bases fitting TRBD2. The CDR3 extends over 18 amino acids. V was pared by 5 bases and J by 0 bases, with 6 bases of the junction left unmatched. CDR1 and CDR2 from the germline V gene are MDHEN and SYDVKM. The CDR3 bases are TGTGCCAGCAGTCTTGGGACTAGCGGGAGGCTAAGCACAGATACGCAGTATTTT. Its translation: CASSLGTSGRLSTDTQYF.

The V and J genes are TRBV7-9 and TRBJ2-1; tentatively, D is TRBD2 (6 bases). V was shortened by 1 base and J by 0 bases, with 13 bases between the two germline ends. This CDR3 comprises 17 residues. From germline, CDR1 is SEHNR and CDR2 FQNEAQ (reference sequence). The CDR3 region has the DNA TGTGCCAGCAGCTTAGGCGGGACTTTTTCCTCCTACAATGAGCAGTTCTTC. Translation gives CASSLGGTFSSYNEQFF.

The V call is TRBV2, the J call TRBJ1-2; perhaps TRBD1 as D (6 bases). Germline V gives CDR1 SNHLY, CDR2 FYNNEI. The length of the CDR3 is 14 residues. The V and J ends lost 8 bases and 2 bases respectively, with 15 bases between them. Here the CDR3 DNA reads TGTGCCAGCGACAGGTTCTTAGTAAACTATGGCTACACCTTC. Encoded protein: CASDRFLVNYGYTF.

The chain uses TRBV10-1 and TRBJ2-5, with 12 bases that match TRBD2. The CDR3 contains 19 residues. Germline loops: CDR1 WNHNN, CDR2 SYGVQD (reference sequence). After removal of 2 bases from V and 4 bases from J, the junction contained 14 bases not matched to a gene. The CDR3 protein is CASSEPIFRLAGEGETQYF. CDR3 nucleotides: TGCGCCAGCAGTGAGCCTATCTTCCGACTAGCGGGGGAGGGAGAGACCCAGTACTTC.

This chain uses TRBV11-2 with TRBJ2-5, with D tentatively TRBD1 (5 bases). The length of the CDR3 is 14 residues. The V end was cut by 5 bases, the J end by 5 bases, with 15 bases between. Germline V lookup: CDR1 SGHAT, CDR2 FQNNGV. The CDR3 reads CASSPKGKRETQYF. In DNA, the CDR3 is TGTGCCAGCAGCCCTAAGGGGAAACGGGAGACCCAGTACTTC. Based on the CDR3 plus reference TRBV11-2 and TRBJ2-5, the full variable domain is EAGVAQSPRYKIIEKRQSVAFWCNPISGHATLYWYQQILGQGPKLLIQFQNNGVVDDSQLPKDRFSAERLKGVDSTLKIQPAKLEDSAVYLCASSPKGKRETQYFGPGTRLLVL.

V usage is TRBV5-1 and J usage is TRBJ2-3; 7 bases are a match to TRBD2. This CDR3 region has 14 residues. Losses at the gene ends were 4 bases for V and 4 bases for J; bases not matched to a gene: 6. The germline V gene encodes CDR1 SGHRS and CDR2 YFSETQ. CDR3 nucleotide sequence: TGCGCCAGCAGCCCTGGACTAGAAGCAGATACGCAGTATTTT. It yields the protein CASSPGLEADTQYF.

This chain connects TRBV5-1 to TRBJ2-1; D gene unclear. Germline values: CDR1 SGHRS, CDR2 YFSETQ. V dropped 0 bases and J dropped 4 bases, with 2 bases sitting between them. The CDR3 has 12 residues. This CDR3 reads CASSLEYNEQFF. In DNA, the CDR3 is TGCGCCAGCAGCTTGGAATACAATGAGCAGTTCTTC.

The V call is TRBV9, the J call TRBJ2-7, with 10 bases aligning to TRBD1. J gave up 2 bases and V 5 bases, and 7 bases lay outside the gene matches. Germline V gives CDR1 SGDLS, CDR2 YYNGEE. The CDR3 sequence is 15 residues long. The CDR3 loop reads CASRPGTGDTYEQYF. CDR3 DNA sequence: TGTGCCAGCAGGCCCGGGACAGGGGATACCTACGAGCAGTACTTC. Supplemented by reference TRBV9 and TRBJ2-7, the full variable domain reads DSGVTQTPKHLITATGQRVTLRCSPRSGDLSVYWYQQSLDQGLQFLIQYYNGEERAKGNILERFSAQQFPDLHSELNLSSLELGDSALYFCASRPGTGDTYEQYFGPGTRLTVT.